This T cell receptor (beta chain) appears in the sequencing data of a study of T cell responses to AZD1222 COVID-19 vaccine. Overall study findings and caveats: It should be noted that donors were predominantly white British and more often female, and clonal diversity was possibly underestimated. Only 5 or 6 individuals given AZD1222 were seropositive at baseline. There were vaccine-associated CD4 TCRs across spike, dominant at 160-218 and 743-854.

CDR3 length: 13 amino acids. CDR1 and CDR2 (germline): MGHDK, SYGVNS. Trimming removed 4 bases from V and 8 bases from J; junction bases left unmatched: 4. Assay: immunoSEQ multiplex PCR; the TCRdb copy retains only in-frame clones and omits some. This repertoire shows more than 150,000 clones, about 90% found once; its top ten account for 0.49%. Comments on this clone: Antigen specificity is unknown.

The specimen comprised peripheral blood, sampled on day 0 of AZD1222 vaccination. This TCR derives from an adult in good health. This chain connects TRBV25-1 to TRBJ1-2, with 10 bases lining up with TRBD1. The DNA for the CDR3 is TGTGCCAGCAGTGGGGACAGGGGCCGGGGCTACACCTTC. Its translation is CASSGDRGRGYTF.